A selection of T cell receptor beta chains follows, all from one sample in a study of cytomegalovirus exposure and HLA in healthy donors. Profiled with immunoSEQ multiplex PCR; TCRdb holds only in-frame clones, not every one. The sample carries some 150,000 clones, approximately 78% recorded once. Sequenced material: PBMCs. These receptors came from a man between 35 and 55 years old in good health and CMV-seropositive. The CDR3 runs from the conserved cysteine through the conserved F or W. A D gene is named only where the DNA matches it firmly. Rows give clone size only sometimes, using once, few, many, or a class for an expanded clone.

size: -
V: TRBV5-1
D: TRBD1
J: TRBJ2-1
DNA: TGCGCCAGCAGCTTGGCCCGTTCGGGACAGGGGGCGCATGAGCAGTTCTTC
CDR3: CASSLARSGQGAHEQFF

size: few
V: TRBV29-1
D: -
J: TRBJ2-1
DNA: TGCAGCGTTGCTCGGGGTGCAAACAATGAGCAGTTCTTC
CDR3: CSVARGANNEQFF

size: -
V: TRBV10-3
D: -
J: TRBJ2-5
DNA: TGTGCCATCAGTGAGTTTGGCACAGAGCAAAAAGAGACCCAGTACTTC
CDR3: CAISEFGTEQKETQYF

size: -
V: TRBV19
D: TRBD2
J: TRBJ2-3
DNA: TGTGCCACGACCACTAGCGGCCGGTCGGATACGCAGTATTTT
CDR3: CATTTSGRSDTQYF

size: once
V: TRBV7-2
D: -
J: TRBJ2-1
DNA: TGTGCCAGCAGCCCCAGTGGTGAGCAGTTCTTC
CDR3: CASSPSGEQFF

size: -
V: TRBV10-3
D: TRBD2
J: TRBJ2-3
DNA: TGTGCCATCAGTGAGTGGGTAGCGGGAAGATCAGATACGCAGTATTTT
CDR3: CAISEWVAGRSDTQYF

size: -
V: TRBV7-2
D: -
J: TRBJ1-5
DNA: TGTGCCAGCAGCCCCGCCCCCACCGGGGGGCCCCAGCATTTT
CDR3: CASSPAPTGGPQHF

size: -
V: TRBV27
D: TRBD1
J: TRBJ1-2
DNA: TGTGCCAGCAGTTCTCACGCACCGGGACAGGGTGATGGCTACACCTTC
CDR3: CASSSHAPGQGDGYTF

size: -
V: TRBV6-5
D: -
J: TRBJ2-5
DNA: TGTGCCAGCACTCCAGGCAACCAAGAGACCCAGTACTTC
CDR3: CASTPGNQETQYF

size: -
V: TRBV19
D: TRBD1
J: TRBJ2-1
DNA: TGTGCCAGTAGTATAGGGGGGGGACAGGGGAGAAATGAGCAGTTCTTC
CDR3: CASSIGGGQGRNEQFF

size: few
V: TRBV7-7
D: TRBD1
J: TRBJ2-7
DNA: TGTGCCAGCAGCTTAGGGACAGGGCCAACCTACGAGCAGTACTTC
CDR3: CASSLGTGPTYEQYF

size: -
V: TRBV7-3
D: -
J: TRBJ1-5
DNA: TGTGCCAGCAGCCTCGAACGACCGACAGACAGGTACAATCAGCCCCAGCATTTT
CDR3: CASSLERPTDRYNQPQHF

size: -
V: TRBV19
D: TRBD2
J: TRBJ2-2
DNA: TGTGCCTCAAAGCGGGAGGCGGGCACCGGGGAGCTGTTTTTT
CDR3: CASKREAGTGELFF

size: few
V: TRBV29-1
D: -
J: TRBJ1-2
DNA: TGCAGCGTCCGGGGGGGTGGCTACACCTTC
CDR3: CSVRGGGYTF

size: few
V: TRBV13
D: TRBD2
J: TRBJ2-3
DNA: TGTGCCAGCAGCTTGGCTAGCGGGAGAACAGATACGCAGTATTTT
CDR3: CASSLASGRTDTQYF

size: -
V: TRBV15
D: -
J: TRBJ1-3
DNA: TGTGCCACCAGCAGAGAGGCAGGGCCCTCATTCTCTGGAAACACCATATATTTT
CDR3: CATSREAGPSFSGNTIYF

size: -
V: TRBV11-2
D: -
J: TRBJ2-1
DNA: TGTGCCAGCAGGAAACAGGGAAACTACAATGAGCAGTTCTTC
CDR3: CASRKQGNYNEQFF

size: -
V: TRBV2
D: TRBD2
J: TRBJ2-1
DNA: TGTGCCAGCAGGCGGGAGGGCTCGAATGAGCAGTTCTTC
CDR3: CASRREGSNEQFF

size: -
V: TRBV27
D: TRBD1
J: TRBJ1-6
DNA: TGTGCCAGCAGTGGAAGGACAGGGGGAGATTCACCCCTCCACTTT
CDR3: CASSGRTGGDSPLHF

size: few
V: TRBV29-1
D: -
J: TRBJ2-2
DNA: TGCAGCGTTGTATTAGCGGACAAAAACACCGGGGAGCTGTTTTTT
CDR3: CSVVLADKNTGELFF

size: -
V: TRBV30
D: TRBD1
J: TRBJ2-3
DNA: TGTGCCTGGACAATGAAAGGACAGGGGCGCGGAGATACGCAGTATTTT
CDR3: CAWTMKGQGRGDTQYF

size: -
V: TRBV6-6
D: -
J: TRBJ1-4
DNA: TGTGCCAGCAGTTCGCCCGACAGAGCAACTAATGAAAAACTGTTTTTT
CDR3: CASSSPDRATNEKLFF

size: -
V: TRBV7-2
D: -
J: TRBJ1-2
DNA: TGTGCCAGCAGCTTAGATCCGGGGGGGGTTGGCTACACCTTC
CDR3: CASSLDPGGVGYTF

size: -
V: TRBV27
D: -
J: TRBJ1-6
DNA: TGTGCCAGCAGTTTTGCACTCACGAATTCACCCCTCCACTTT
CDR3: CASSFALTNSPLHF

size: once
V: TRBV6-5
D: -
J: TRBJ2-7
DNA: TGTGCCAGCAGTTACGACGGGAACTACGAGCAGTACTTC
CDR3: CASSYDGNYEQYF

size: -
V: TRBV7-6
D: TRBD1
J: TRBJ2-1
DNA: TGTGCCAGCAGCGGTCCGGGACAGGGGCTCAATGAGCAGTTCTTC
CDR3: CASSGPGQGLNEQFF

size: -
V: TRBV5-4
D: -
J: TRBJ2-3
DNA: TGTGCCAGCAGCTTGGACCTTGGCGGGTACGACACAGATACGCAGTATTTT
CDR3: CASSLDLGGYDTDTQYF

size: once
V: TRBV11-2
D: -
J: TRBJ1-2
DNA: TGTGCCAGCAGCTTAGTGCAGGGTCGCTACACCTTC
CDR3: CASSLVQGRYTF

size: -
V: TRBV7-3
D: -
J: TRBJ2-1
DNA: TGTGCCAGCAGCTCGAAGGGGGAAAGGGAAAATGAGCAGTTCTTC
CDR3: CASSSKGERENEQFF

size: -
V: TRBV27
D: TRBD1
J: TRBJ1-1
DNA: TGTGCCAGCAGTCGAGGACAGGTTAACACTGAAGCTTTCTTT
CDR3: CASSRGQVNTEAFF

size: -
V: TRBV7-9
D: TRBD1
J: TRBJ2-2
DNA: TGTGCCAGCAGTTCGGACAGGGGGCAGACCGGGGAGCTGTTTTTT
CDR3: CASSSDRGQTGELFF

size: -
V: TRBV27
D: TRBD2
J: TRBJ2-7
DNA: TGTGCCAGCAGTTTGTCTAGCGGGAGTCGGGGGCCCTACGAGCAGTACTTC
CDR3: CASSLSSGSRGPYEQYF

size: -
V: TRBV10-3
D: TRBD2
J: TRBJ2-2
DNA: TGTGCCATCAGTGAATTGGCGGGAGAAACCGGGGAGCTGTTTTTT
CDR3: CAISELAGETGELFF

size: -
V: TRBV29-1
D: TRBD1
J: TRBJ2-2
DNA: TGCAGCGTCGCCGGGACAGGGAGACGGGACACCGGGGAGCTGTTTTTT
CDR3: CSVAGTGRRDTGELFF

size: few
V: TRBV18
D: -
J: TRBJ1-4
DNA: TGTGCCAGCTCACCACAGGCGCAGGGCTCTGAAAAACTGTTTTTT
CDR3: CASSPQAQGSEKLFF

size: -
V: TRBV4-1
D: TRBD1
J: TRBJ2-6
DNA: TGCGCCAGCAGCCCCGGACAGGGAATCTCTGGGGCCAACGTCCTGACTTTC
CDR3: CASSPGQGISGANVLTF

size: -
V: TRBV7-9
D: TRBD2
J: TRBJ2-3
DNA: TGTTCCAGCAACCTAAGGACTAGCGGGGCCACAGATACGCAGTATTTT
CDR3: CSSNLRTSGATDTQYF

size: -
V: TRBV5-1
D: TRBD2
J: TRBJ2-2
DNA: TGCGCCAGCAAAAACCACGGACTAGCGGGAGGTGCGAACACCGGGGAGCTGTTTTTT
CDR3: CASKNHGLAGGANTGELFF

size: -
V: TRBV19
D: TRBD1
J: TRBJ1-2
DNA: TGTGCCAGTAGGGGGACAGGGGTTAACTATGGCTACACCTTC
CDR3: CASRGTGVNYGYTF

size: -
V: TRBV19
D: TRBD1
J: TRBJ2-7
DNA: TGTGCCACCACCGGGACAGCCAGCTACGAGCAGTACTTC
CDR3: CATTGTASYEQYF

size: few
V: TRBV6-1
D: -
J: TRBJ2-7
DNA: TGTGCCAGCAGTGAACAGGGGTACGAGCAGTACTTC
CDR3: CASSEQGYEQYF

size: -
V: TRBV7-9
D: -
J: TRBJ1-1
DNA: TGTGCCAGCAGTACCGGGGCGCGGGGAGCTGAAGCTTTCTTT
CDR3: CASSTGARGAEAFF